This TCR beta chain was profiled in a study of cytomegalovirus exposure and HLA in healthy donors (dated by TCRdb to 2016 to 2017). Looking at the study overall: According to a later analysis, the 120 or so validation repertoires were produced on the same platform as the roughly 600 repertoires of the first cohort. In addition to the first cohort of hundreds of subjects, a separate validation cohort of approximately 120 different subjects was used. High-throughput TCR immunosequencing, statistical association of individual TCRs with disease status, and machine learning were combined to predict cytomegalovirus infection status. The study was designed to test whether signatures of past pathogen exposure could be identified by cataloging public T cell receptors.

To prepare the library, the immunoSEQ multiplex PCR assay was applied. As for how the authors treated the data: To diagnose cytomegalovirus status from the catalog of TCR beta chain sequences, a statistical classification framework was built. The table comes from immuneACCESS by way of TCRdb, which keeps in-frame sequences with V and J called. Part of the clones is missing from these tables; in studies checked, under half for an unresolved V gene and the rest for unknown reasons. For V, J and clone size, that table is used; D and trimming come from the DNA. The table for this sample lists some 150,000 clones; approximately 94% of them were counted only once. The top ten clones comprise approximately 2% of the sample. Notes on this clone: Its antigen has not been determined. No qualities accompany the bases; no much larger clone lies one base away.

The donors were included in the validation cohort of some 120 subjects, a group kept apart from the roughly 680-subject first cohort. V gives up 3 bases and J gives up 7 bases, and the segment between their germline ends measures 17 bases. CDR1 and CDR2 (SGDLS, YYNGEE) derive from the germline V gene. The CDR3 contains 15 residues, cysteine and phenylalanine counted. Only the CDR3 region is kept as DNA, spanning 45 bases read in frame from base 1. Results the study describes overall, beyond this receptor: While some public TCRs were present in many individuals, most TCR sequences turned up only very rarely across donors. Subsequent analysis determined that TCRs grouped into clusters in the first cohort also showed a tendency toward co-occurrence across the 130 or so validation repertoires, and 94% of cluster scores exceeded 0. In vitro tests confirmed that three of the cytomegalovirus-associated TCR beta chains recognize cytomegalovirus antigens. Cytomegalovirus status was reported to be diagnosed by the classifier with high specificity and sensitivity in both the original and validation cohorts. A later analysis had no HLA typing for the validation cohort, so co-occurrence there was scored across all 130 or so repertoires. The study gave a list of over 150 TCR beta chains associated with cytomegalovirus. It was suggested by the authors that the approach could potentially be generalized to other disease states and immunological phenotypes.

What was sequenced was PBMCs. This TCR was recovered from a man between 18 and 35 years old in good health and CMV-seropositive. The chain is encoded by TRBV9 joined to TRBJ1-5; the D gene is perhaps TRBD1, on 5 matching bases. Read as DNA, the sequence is TGTGCCAGCAGCGGTGGGACGGGGACTCTACAGCCCCAGCATTTT. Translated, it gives CASSGGTGTLQPQHF.